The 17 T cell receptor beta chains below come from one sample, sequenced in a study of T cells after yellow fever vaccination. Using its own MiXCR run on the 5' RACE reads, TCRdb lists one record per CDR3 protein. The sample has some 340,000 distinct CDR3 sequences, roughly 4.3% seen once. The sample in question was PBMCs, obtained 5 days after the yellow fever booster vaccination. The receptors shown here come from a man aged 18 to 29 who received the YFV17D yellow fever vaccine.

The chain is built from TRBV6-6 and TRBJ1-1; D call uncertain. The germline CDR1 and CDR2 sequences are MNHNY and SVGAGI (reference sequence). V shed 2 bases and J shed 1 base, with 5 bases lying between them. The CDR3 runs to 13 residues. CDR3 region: CASSYEANTEAFF. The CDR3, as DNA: TGTGCCAGCAGTTACGAGGCGAACACTGAAGCTTTCTTT.

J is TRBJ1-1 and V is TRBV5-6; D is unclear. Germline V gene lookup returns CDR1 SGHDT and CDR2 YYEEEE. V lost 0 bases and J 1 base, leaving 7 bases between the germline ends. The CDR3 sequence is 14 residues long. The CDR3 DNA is TGTGCCAGCAGCTTGGAGAGCAAGAACACTGAAGCTTTCTTT. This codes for CASSLESKNTEAFF.

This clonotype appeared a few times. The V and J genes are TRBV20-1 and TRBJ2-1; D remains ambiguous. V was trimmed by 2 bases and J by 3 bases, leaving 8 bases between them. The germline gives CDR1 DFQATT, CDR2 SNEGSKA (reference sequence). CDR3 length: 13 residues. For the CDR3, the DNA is TGCAGTGCTAGACCCCTAGGCTACAATGAGCAGTTCTTC. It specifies CSARPLGYNEQFF.

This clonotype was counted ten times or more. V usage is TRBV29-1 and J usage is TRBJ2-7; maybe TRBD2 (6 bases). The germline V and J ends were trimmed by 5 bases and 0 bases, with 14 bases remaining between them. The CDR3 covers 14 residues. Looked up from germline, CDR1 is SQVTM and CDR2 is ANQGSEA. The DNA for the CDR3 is TGCAGCGTTTCGGGGGTAGAGATCTCCTACGAGCAGTACTTC. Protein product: CSVSGVEISYEQYF.

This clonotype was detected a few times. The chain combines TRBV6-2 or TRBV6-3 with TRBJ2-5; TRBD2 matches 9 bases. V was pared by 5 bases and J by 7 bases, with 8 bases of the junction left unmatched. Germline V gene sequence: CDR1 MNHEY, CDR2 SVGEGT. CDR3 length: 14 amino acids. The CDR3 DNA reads TGTGCCAGCAGTCGACTAGCGGTTTGGGGGACCCAGTACTTC. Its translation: CASSRLAVWGTQYF.

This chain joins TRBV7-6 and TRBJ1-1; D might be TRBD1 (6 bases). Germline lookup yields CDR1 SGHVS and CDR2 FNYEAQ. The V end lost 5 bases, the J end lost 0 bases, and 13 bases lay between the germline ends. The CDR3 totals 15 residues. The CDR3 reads CASSLRGGMNTEAFF. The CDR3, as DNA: TGTGCCAGCAGCCTCCGGGGGGGCATGAACACTGAAGCTTTCTTT.

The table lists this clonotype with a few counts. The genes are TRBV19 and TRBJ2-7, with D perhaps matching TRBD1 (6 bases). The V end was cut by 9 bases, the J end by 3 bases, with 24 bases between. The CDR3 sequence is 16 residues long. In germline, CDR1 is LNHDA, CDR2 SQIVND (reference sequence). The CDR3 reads CASSRDAGVPYYEQYF. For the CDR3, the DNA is TGTGCCAGCTCCCGTGACGCAGGGGTTCCCTACTACGAGCAGTACTTC.

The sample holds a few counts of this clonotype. The DNA of the CDR3 is TGCAGCGTTGAAAGGCTCCACGAGGCCAATTCACCCCTCCACTTT. Its translation: CSVERLHEANSPLHF. The V and J genes are TRBV29-1 and TRBJ1-6, with no clear D. CDR1 and CDR2 (germline): SQVTM, ANQGSEA. The CDR3 has 15 amino acids. V was pared by 2 bases and J by 7 bases, with 15 bases between. Together with reference TRBV29-1 and TRBJ1-6, the CDR3 gives the full variable domain: SAVISQKPSRDICQRGTSLTIQCQVDSQVTMMFWYRQQPGQSLTLIATANQGSEATYESGFVIDKFPISRPNLTFSTLTVSNMSPEDSSIYLCSVERLHEANSPLHFGNGTRLTVT.

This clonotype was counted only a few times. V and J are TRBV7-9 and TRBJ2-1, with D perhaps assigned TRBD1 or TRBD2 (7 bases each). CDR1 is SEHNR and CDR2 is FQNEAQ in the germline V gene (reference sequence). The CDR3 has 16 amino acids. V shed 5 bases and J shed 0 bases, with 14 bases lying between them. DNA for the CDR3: TGTGCCAGCAGCCCAGGGGGGGGGCGCTCCTACAATGAGCAGTTCTTC. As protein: CASSPGGGRSYNEQFF.

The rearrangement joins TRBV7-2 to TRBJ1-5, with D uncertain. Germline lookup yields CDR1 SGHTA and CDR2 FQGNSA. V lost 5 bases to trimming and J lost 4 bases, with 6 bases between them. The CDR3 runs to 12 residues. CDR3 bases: TGTGCCAGCAGCCACTTTAATCAGCCCCAGCATTTT. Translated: CASSHFNQPQHF. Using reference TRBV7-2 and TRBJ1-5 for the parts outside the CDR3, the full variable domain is GAGVSQSPSNKVTEKGKDVELRCDPISGHTALYWYRQSLGQGLEFLIYFQGNSAPDKSGLPSDRFSAERTGGSVSTLTIQRTQQEDSAVYLCASSHFNQPQHFGDGTRLSIL.

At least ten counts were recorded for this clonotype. The CDR3 bases are TGTGCCAGCAGCTTAACAGGGACCGGGGCCAACGTCCTGACTTTC. It is translated as CASSLTGTGANVLTF. The chain recombines TRBV7-8 with TRBJ2-6; maybe TRBD1 (6 bases). CDR1 is SGHVS, CDR2 FQNEAQ, per germline. The CDR3 contains 15 residues. V lost 2 bases and J 4 bases, leaving 9 bases between the germline ends.

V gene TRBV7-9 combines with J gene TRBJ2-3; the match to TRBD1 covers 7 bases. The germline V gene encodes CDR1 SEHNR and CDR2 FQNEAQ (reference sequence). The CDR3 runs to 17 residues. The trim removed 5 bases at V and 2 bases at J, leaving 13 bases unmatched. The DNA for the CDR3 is TGTGCCAGCAGCCCCCAAACAGGGGCCCATAACACAGATACGCAGTATTTT. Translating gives CASSPQTGAHNTDTQYF.

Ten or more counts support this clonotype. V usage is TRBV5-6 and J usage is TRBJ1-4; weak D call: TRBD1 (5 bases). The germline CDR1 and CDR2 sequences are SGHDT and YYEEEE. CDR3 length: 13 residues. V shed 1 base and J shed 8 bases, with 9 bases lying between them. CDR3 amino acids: CASSLRGTEKLFF. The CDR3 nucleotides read TGTGCCAGCAGCTTGAGGGGAACAGAAAAACTGTTTTTT.

The CDR3 DNA is TGTGCCAGCAGCATCCAACAGGGGCGAGGTGAAAAACTGTTTTTT. It yields the protein CASSIQQGRGEKLFF. The V gene is TRBV7-2, the J gene TRBJ1-4, with TRBD1 identical over 7 bases. V trimming: 5 bases; J trimming: 7 bases; junction bases outside the gene matches: 10. The CDR3 consists of 15 residues. From germline, CDR1 is SGHTA and CDR2 FQGNSA.

This chain's CDR3 is CASSQDRLDGYTF. Written as DNA, the CDR3 is TGTGCCAGCAGTCAGGACAGGTTAGATGGCTACACCTTC. V and J are TRBV25-1 and TRBJ1-2; TRBD1 aligns across 7 bases. The J segment lost 6 bases and the V segment lost 5 bases, leaving 6 bases of the junction unmatched. CDR1 is MGHDK and CDR2 is SYGVNS in the germline V gene. The CDR3 length is 13 residues.

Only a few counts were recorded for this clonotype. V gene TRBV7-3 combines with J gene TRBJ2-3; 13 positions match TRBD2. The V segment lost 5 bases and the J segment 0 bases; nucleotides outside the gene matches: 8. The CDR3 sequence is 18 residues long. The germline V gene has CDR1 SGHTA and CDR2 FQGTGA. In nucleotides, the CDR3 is TGTGCCAGCAGCCCGCCGACTAGCGGGGGGCCAAGCACAGATACGCAGTATTTT. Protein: CASSPPTSGGPSTDTQYF.

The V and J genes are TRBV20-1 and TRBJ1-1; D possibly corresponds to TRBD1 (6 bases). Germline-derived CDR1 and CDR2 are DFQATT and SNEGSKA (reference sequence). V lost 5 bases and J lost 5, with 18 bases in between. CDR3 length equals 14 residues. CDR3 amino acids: CSAPWGGSRTEAFF. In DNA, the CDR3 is TGCAGTGCTCCGTGGGGGGGCAGTCGAACTGAAGCTTTCTTT.